The rows below give T cell receptor beta chains drawn from one sample of a study of blood T cell repertoires in COVID-19. Clones were sequenced by immunoSEQ multiplex PCR, and TCRdb holds only the in-frame ones, with some missing. The table lists under 70,000 clones, approximately 88% of them singletons, with 43% in the top ten. The specimen was peripheral blood. The receptors come from a woman aged 55-70 years with COVID-19, enrolled during active disease. Both conserved end residues are part of each CDR3. A D gene is named only where the DNA matches it firmly. Part of the rows lack a size; the others show once, few, many or a class for expanded clones.

d_gene: -
len: 12
v_gene: TRBV7-8
j_gene: TRBJ1-2
abundance: -
CDR3nt: TGTGCCAGCAGCCCGAGGACTGCAGGCTACACCTTC
CDR3aa: CASSPRTAGYTF

d_gene: -
len: 15
v_gene: TRBV5-6
j_gene: TRBJ2-7
abundance: -
CDR3nt: TGTGCCAGCAGCAAGACACCTCTAAGCTCCTACGAGCAGTACTTC
CDR3aa: CASSKTPLSSYEQYF

d_gene: -
len: 14
v_gene: TRBV5-1
j_gene: TRBJ1-5
abundance: -
CDR3nt: TGCGCCAGCAGCTTGGTTCAGGGAGGGCAGCCCCAGCATTTT
CDR3aa: CASSLVQGGQPQHF

d_gene: TRBD1
len: 15
v_gene: TRBV6-5
j_gene: TRBJ2-5
abundance: -
CDR3nt: TGTGCCAGCAGCCCCGGGACAGGGGGCTGGGAGACCCAGTACTTC
CDR3aa: CASSPGTGGWETQYF

d_gene: TRBD2
len: 13
v_gene: TRBV27
j_gene: TRBJ2-7
abundance: -
CDR3nt: TGTGCCAGCGGAGCGGGGGGGCCCTACGAGCAGTACTTC
CDR3aa: CASGAGGPYEQYF

d_gene: TRBD1
len: 14
v_gene: TRBV6-2/TRBV6-3
j_gene: TRBJ2-1
abundance: -
CDR3nt: TGTGCCAGCAGCAGGGGACAGCCTTACAATGAGCAGTTCTTC
CDR3aa: CASSRGQPYNEQFF

d_gene: -
len: 15
v_gene: TRBV4-1
j_gene: TRBJ2-1
abundance: -
CDR3nt: TGCGCCAGCAGCCACTTGAGATGGAGCGGCAATGAGCAGTTCTTC
CDR3aa: CASSHLRWSGNEQFF

d_gene: -
len: 13
v_gene: TRBV24-1
j_gene: TRBJ2-5
abundance: -
CDR3nt: TGTGCCACCAGTGAAAGGGGGATGGGGACCCAGTACTTC
CDR3aa: CATSERGMGTQYF

d_gene: TRBD1
len: 15
v_gene: TRBV12-5
j_gene: TRBJ1-6
abundance: -
CDR3nt: TGTGCTAGTGGTTTGGGGACAGGGGCGGGTTCACCCCTCCACTTT
CDR3aa: CASGLGTGAGSPLHF

d_gene: TRBD2
len: 18
v_gene: TRBV11-2
j_gene: TRBJ2-6
abundance: -
CDR3nt: TGTGCCAGCAGCTTGGTCGTGGGAGGGCCCGGTGGGGCCAACGTCCTGACTTTC
CDR3aa: CASSLVVGGPGGANVLTF

d_gene: -
len: 15
v_gene: TRBV19
j_gene: TRBJ1-6
abundance: -
CDR3nt: TGTGCCAGTAGTGCCCAACGGGACGGGAGCTCACCCCTCCACTTT
CDR3aa: CASSAQRDGSSPLHF

d_gene: TRBD1
len: 15
v_gene: TRBV4-1
j_gene: TRBJ1-1
abundance: -
CDR3nt: TGCGCCAGCAGCCAAGTACAGGGGACGAACACTGAAGCTTTCTTT
CDR3aa: CASSQVQGTNTEAFF

d_gene: -
len: 14
v_gene: TRBV28
j_gene: TRBJ1-4
abundance: -
CDR3nt: TGTGCCATTACGGCGGACATTTATAATGAAAAACTGTTTTTT
CDR3aa: CAITADIYNEKLFF

d_gene: TRBD1
len: 14
v_gene: TRBV29-1
j_gene: TRBJ1-1
abundance: -
CDR3nt: TGCAGCGCAATTCTCCGGGACAGGGACACTGAAGCTTTCTTT
CDR3aa: CSAILRDRDTEAFF

d_gene: -
len: 16
v_gene: TRBV28
j_gene: TRBJ2-7
abundance: -
CDR3nt: TGTGCCAGCAGTACTTTCTCCGGCACAGGGTTCTACGAGCAGTACTTC
CDR3aa: CASSTFSGTGFYEQYF

d_gene: -
len: 16
v_gene: TRBV11-3
j_gene: TRBJ1-3
abundance: -
CDR3nt: TGTGCCAGCGCTTACGATGGCAGGGAGGCTGGAAACACCATATATTTT
CDR3aa: CASAYDGREAGNTIYF

d_gene: TRBD1
len: 16
v_gene: TRBV5-1
j_gene: TRBJ2-1
abundance: -
CDR3nt: TGCGCCAGCAGCTTAGGACAGGGGGGCTCCTACAATGAGCAGTTCTTC
CDR3aa: CASSLGQGGSYNEQFF

d_gene: -
len: 13
v_gene: TRBV20-1
j_gene: TRBJ2-2
abundance: -
CDR3nt: TGCAGTGCTAGTGGAGGGTACACCGGGGAGCTGTTTTTT
CDR3aa: CSASGGYTGELFF

d_gene: TRBD1
len: 14
v_gene: TRBV6-5
j_gene: TRBJ1-1
abundance: -
CDR3nt: TGTGCCAGCAGTCCAGACAGGGGCGAGACTGAAGCTTTCTTT
CDR3aa: CASSPDRGETEAFF

d_gene: -
len: 15
v_gene: TRBV27
j_gene: TRBJ1-2
abundance: -
CDR3nt: TGTGCCAGCAGTTCGGGAGAGGGCCCGCTCTATGGCTACACCTTC
CDR3aa: CASSSGEGPLYGYTF

d_gene: -
len: 13
v_gene: TRBV7-2
j_gene: TRBJ2-7
abundance: -
CDR3nt: TGTGCCAGCACCCGGACAGCCTCCTACGAGCAGTACTTC
CDR3aa: CASTRTASYEQYF

d_gene: -
len: 15
v_gene: TRBV27
j_gene: TRBJ2-7
abundance: -
CDR3nt: TGTGCCAGCAGTGTGGGCATTACGAGCTCCTACGAGCAGTACTTC
CDR3aa: CASSVGITSSYEQYF

d_gene: TRBD2
len: 19
v_gene: TRBV7-8
j_gene: TRBJ2-1
abundance: -
CDR3nt: TGTGCCAGCAGCTTAGCGAGGACTAGCGGGGGATTCTCCTACAATGAGCAGTTCTTC
CDR3aa: CASSLARTSGGFSYNEQFF

d_gene: -
len: 13
v_gene: TRBV7-2
j_gene: TRBJ1-2
abundance: -
CDR3nt: TGTGCCAGCAGCCCCCGACAGCCGAAGGGCTACACCTTC
CDR3aa: CASSPRQPKGYTF

d_gene: TRBD2
len: 16
v_gene: TRBV28
j_gene: TRBJ2-1
abundance: -
CDR3nt: TGTGCCAGCAGTTTCGCCTCAGCGGGGGAGAACAATGAGCAGTTCTTC
CDR3aa: CASSFASAGENNEQFF

d_gene: TRBD2
len: 14
v_gene: TRBV5-4
j_gene: TRBJ2-3
abundance: few
CDR3nt: TGTGCCAGCAGCTTGTCCACTAGCGCAGATACGCAGTATTTT
CDR3aa: CASSLSTSADTQYF

d_gene: -
len: 14
v_gene: TRBV18
j_gene: TRBJ1-5
abundance: -
CDR3nt: TGTGCCAGCTCATTCAATCCGACAGATCAGCCCCAGCATTTT
CDR3aa: CASSFNPTDQPQHF

d_gene: -
len: 16
v_gene: TRBV4-2
j_gene: TRBJ2-3
abundance: -
CDR3nt: TGTGCCAGCAGCCAAGAAGTTAGAGGGAGGTCAGATACGCAGTATTTT
CDR3aa: CASSQEVRGRSDTQYF

d_gene: TRBD1
len: 14
v_gene: TRBV6-2/TRBV6-3
j_gene: TRBJ1-2
abundance: few
CDR3nt: TGTGCCAGCAGCCGCGGGACAGGGGGCGGTGGCTACACCTTC
CDR3aa: CASSRGTGGGGYTF

d_gene: -
len: 14
v_gene: TRBV9
j_gene: TRBJ1-6
abundance: -
CDR3nt: TGTGCCAGCAGCGCTCTTTCCAGGGATTCACCCCTCCACTTT
CDR3aa: CASSALSRDSPLHF

d_gene: -
len: 13
v_gene: TRBV7-9
j_gene: TRBJ2-1
abundance: -
CDR3nt: TGTGCCAGCAGCTTAGGTGAAGCGATTGAGCAGTTCTTC
CDR3aa: CASSLGEAIEQFF

d_gene: TRBD2
len: 17
v_gene: TRBV18
j_gene: TRBJ2-3
abundance: -
CDR3nt: TGTGCCAGCTCACCGACTCTGCTAGCGGGAGTGAAAGATACGCAGTATTTT
CDR3aa: CASSPTLLAGVKDTQYF

d_gene: TRBD2
len: 14
v_gene: TRBV10-3
j_gene: TRBJ2-1
abundance: -
CDR3nt: TGTGCCATCTTTAGCGGGAGCTCCTACAATGAGCAGTTCTTC
CDR3aa: CAIFSGSSYNEQFF

d_gene: -
len: 15
v_gene: TRBV30
j_gene: TRBJ1-2
abundance: few
CDR3nt: TGTGCCTGGAGTAACAAAGGTGCTCGACAGGCGGGCTACACCTTC
CDR3aa: CAWSNKGARQAGYTF

d_gene: TRBD1
len: 12
v_gene: TRBV6-5
j_gene: TRBJ1-1
abundance: -
CDR3nt: TGTGCCAGCGGACAGGGGGACACTGAAGCTTTCTTT
CDR3aa: CASGQGDTEAFF